The clone carrying this T cell receptor beta chain was found a few times. Its matching antigen is unknown. These data come from a study of response to subunit inactivated influenza vaccine. Broader study findings: After each seasonal influenza vaccination, few new T cells are recruited, the authors suggested.

Each CDR3 protein is one row after TCRdb ran MiXCR on the RT-PCR reads. The sample includes about 570,000 distinct CDR3 sequences, approximately 11% of them seen just once. This CDR3 contains 15 residues. Trimming removed 0 bases from V and 1 base from J, with 10 bases in between. The germline CDR1 and CDR2 sequences are LNHNV and YYDKDF (reference sequence). The data also belong to a second study, concerning T cells expressing NK-cell markers. That work states: Template switching by 5'RACE with UMIs generated the TCR beta cDNA. Seven of the eight sequenced donors were HCMV-seropositive; one was seronegative. Dominant NKG2C+ clonotypes in six donors made up roughly 1.0-7.0% of CD8+ T cells. The HCMV specificity of the expanded NKG2C+ T cell clones stayed unresolved.

This receptor was identified in a man aged 50 to 59 who received an inactivated influenza vaccine. The chain recombines TRBV15 with TRBJ2-7, with D maybe TRBD1 (5 bases). The specimen comprised PBMCs from blood, sampled on the day of vaccination. CDR3 DNA sequence: TGTGCCACCAGCAGAGAACCAGGGAAATCCTACGAGCAGTACTTC. Its translation: CATSREPGKSYEQYF.